Presented here are 24 T cell receptor beta chains from one specimen sequenced in a study of T cell responses to AZD1222 COVID-19 vaccine. Sequencing was performed with immunoSEQ multiplex PCR; in TCRdb, only in-frame clones are kept and a portion is missing. The sample holds more than 100,000 clones; roughly 90% are singletons and the top ten take 1.5% to 2%. The sequencing here drew on peripheral blood, taken on day 0 of AZD1222 vaccination. The receptors derive from an adult in good health.

This clone has only one observation. The junction shows a germline mismatch at one end, possibly a read error. The V call is TRBV30, the J call TRBJ2-6; the D is unclear. CDR3 length: 14 amino acids. Germline-derived CDR1 and CDR2 are GTSNPN and SVGIG (reference sequence). CDR3 amino acids: CARSKVGGANVLTF. The CDR3 DNA reads TGTGCCCGGAGTAAGGTGGGTGGGGCCAACGTCCTGACTTTC. The complete variable domain, with remaining parts taken from reference TRBV30 and TRBJ2-6, reads SQTIHQWPATLVQPVGSPLSLECTVEGTSNPNLYWYRQAAGRGLQLLFYSVGIGQISSEVPQNLSASRPQDRQFILSSKKLLLSDSGFYLCARSKVGGANVLTFGAGSRLTVL.

This chain links TRBV7-9 with TRBJ1-5, with 7 bases identical to TRBD1. The CDR3 runs to 16 residues. Trimming took 0 bases from V and 3 from J; bases not matched to a gene: 5. Germline V CDR1 and CDR2: SEHNR, FQNEAQ (reference sequence). The CDR3 here is CASSLAIGTDNQPQHF. CDR3 coding DNA: TGTGCCAGCAGCTTAGCCATCGGGACAGACAATCAGCCCCAGCATTTT.

This chain uses TRBV7-6 with TRBJ2-1, with 8 bases matching TRBD2. V shed 5 bases and J 6 bases; nucleotides not matched to a gene: 9. Germline-derived CDR1 and CDR2 are SGHVS and FNYEAQ. The CDR3 covers 15 residues. The CDR3, as DNA: TGTGCCAGCAGCCTTACTAGCGGCGCTTCCAATGAGCAGTTCTTC. This codes for CASSLTSGASNEQFF.

This clone was counted once. This chain connects TRBV5-6 to TRBJ1-2; TRBD1 agrees at 8 bases. This CDR3 is 15 amino acids long. V lost 4 bases, J lost 4 bases, and 9 bases stayed unmatched. Germline V gives CDR1 SGHDT, CDR2 YYEEEE. The CDR3 region is CASSPEDRESYGYTF. The CDR3 nucleotides read TGTGCCAGCAGCCCCGAGGACAGGGAGAGCTATGGCTACACCTTC.

The rearrangement links TRBV5-5 to TRBJ1-2; D may be TRBD1 (5 bases). V gave up 4 bases and J gave up 7 bases, with 14 bases separating them. Germline V gene sequence: CDR1 SGHKS, CDR2 YYEKEE (reference sequence). The CDR3 covers 13 residues. CDR3 nucleotides: TGTGCCAGCAGCCGTATCAGGGTATCTGGCTACACCTTC. It translates to CASSRIRVSGYTF.

The CDR3 sequence is CASSRGHSGANVLTF. Written as DNA, the CDR3 is TGTGCCAGCAGCCGAGGCCACTCTGGGGCCAACGTCCTGACTTTC. This chain links TRBV11-3 with TRBJ2-6; no reliable D call. The CDR3 runs 15 residues. Trimming took 5 bases from V and 0 from J, leaving 8 bases between them. Germline CDR1 and CDR2: SGHNT and YENEEA.

The chain uses TRBV27 and TRBJ1-5; 7 nucleotides match TRBD1. The CDR3 is made up of 15 amino acids. J lost 1 base, V lost 6 bases, and 6 bases had no gene match. The V gene's germline CDR1 is MNHEY and CDR2 SMNVEV (reference sequence). Written as DNA, the CDR3 is TGTGCCAGCAGGACACGACAGGGAAGCAATCAGCCCCAGCATTTT. Protein: CASRTRQGSNQPQHF.

The rearrangement links TRBV5-1 to TRBJ2-3; D unclear. The CDR3 sequence is 15 residues long. The V gene's germline CDR1 is SGHRS and CDR2 YFSETQ. The ends were cut back, 1 base at V and 0 bases at J, with 9 bases in the middle. CDR3 DNA sequence: TGCGCCAGCAGCTTGAGATCCGGTAGCACAGATACGCAGTATTTT. It is translated as CASSLRSGSTDTQYF.

This rearrangement joins TRBV9 to TRBJ1-3; no clear D. The germline CDR1 and CDR2 sequences are SGDLS and YYNGEE. CDR3 length: 14 amino acids. Trimming cost V 0 bases and J 4 bases, with 8 bases left between them. The CDR3 DNA reads as TGTGCCAGCAGCGTAGAGGACCTGGGAAACACCATATATTTT. Its protein product is CASSVEDLGNTIYF.

The V gene is TRBV25-1, the J gene TRBJ2-3; maybe TRBD1 (5 bases). Germline-derived CDR1 and CDR2 are MGHDK and SYGVNS. V lost 10 bases, J lost 0 bases, and 11 bases lay in between. The CDR3 is made up of 13 amino acids. Here the CDR3 DNA reads TGTGCCACACTCAGGGTTAGCACAGATACGCAGTATTTT. Translated, it gives CATLRVSTDTQYF.

The chain combines TRBV29-1 with TRBJ1-4, with no clear D. CDR3 length: 13 amino acids. Germline V CDR1 and CDR2: SQVTM, ANQGSEA. V lost 3 bases and J lost 7, with 12 bases in between. Here the CDR3 reads CSVEEGFSEKLFF. CDR3 nucleotide sequence: TGCAGCGTTGAGGAGGGATTTAGTGAAAAACTGTTTTTT.

Worth noting for this clone: At one of its ends the junction is not consistent with the germline gene, which may arise from a read error. This chain joins TRBV7-8 and TRBJ2-1, with a tentative D call TRBD2 (5 bases). Per germline, CDR1 SGHVS and CDR2 FQNEAQ. This CDR3 region has 12 residues. The CDR3 region is CASSLARLDSVF. The CDR3 DNA sequence: TGTGCCAGCAGCTTAGCGCGGCTGGACTCGGTCTTC.

V gene TRBV5-6 combines with J gene TRBJ1-5; D not certain. Germline CDR1 is SGHDT and CDR2 is YYEEEE. The CDR3 is made up of 15 amino acids. Trimming pared 0 bases from V and 5 bases from J, leaving 12 bases between. This CDR3 reads CASSLDGEWDQPQHF. CDR3 DNA: TGTGCCAGCAGCTTGGATGGGGAGTGGGATCAGCCCCAGCATTTT. Using reference TRBV5-6 and TRBJ1-5 for the parts outside the CDR3, the full variable domain is DAGVTQSPTHLIKTRGQQVTLRCSPKSGHDTVSWYQQALGQGPQFIFQYYEEEERQRGNFPDRFSGHQFPNYSSELNVNALLLGDSALYLCASSLDGEWDQPQHFGDGTRLSIL.

CDR3 amino acids: CASSIDLNTQYF. CDR3 nucleotides: TGTGCCAGTAGTATAGATCTGAATACGCAGTATTTT. This chain uses TRBV19 with TRBJ2-3; D uncertain. Germline V CDR1 and CDR2: LNHDA, SQIVND (reference sequence). V dropped 0 bases and J dropped 7 bases, with 5 bases sitting between them. The CDR3 has 12 residues.

The chain employs TRBV9 and TRBJ1-2, with 9 nucleotides matching TRBD1. Per germline, CDR1 SGDLS and CDR2 YYNGEE. This CDR3 has 15 amino acids. Trimming cost V 0 bases and J 4 bases; bases outside gene matches: 4. CDR3 DNA: TGTGCCAGCAGCGTAGAGGGACAGGGACTCTATGGCTACACCTTC. Translating gives CASSVEGQGLYGYTF. Full variable domain (remainder filled in from reference TRBV9 and TRBJ1-2): DSGVTQTPKHLITATGQRVTLRCSPRSGDLSVYWYQQSLDQGLQFLIQYYNGEERAKGNILERFSAQQFPDLHSELNLSSLELGDSALYFCASSVEGQGLYGYTFGSGTRLTVV.

The V call is TRBV19, the J call TRBJ1-6; D remains ambiguous. The V gene's germline CDR1 is LNHDA and CDR2 SQIVND (reference sequence). With 3 bases removed from V and 4 bases from J, the gap between germline ends came to 10 bases. CDR3 length: 15 residues. CDR3 residues: CASSITTGYNSPLHF. The CDR3 coding sequence is TGTGCCAGTAGTATTACTACGGGTTATAATTCACCCCTCCACTTT.

This chain joins TRBV5-1 and TRBJ1-2, with a possible D match to TRBD1 (5 bases). Germline V gene sequence: CDR1 SGHRS, CDR2 YFSETQ. This CDR3 region has 14 residues. V lost 0 bases to trimming and J lost 6 bases, with 12 bases between them. The CDR3 nucleotides are TGCGCCAGCAGCTTGGAGGCGCAGGGTCATGGCTACACCTTC. Translated, it gives CASSLEAQGHGYTF.

V usage is TRBV6-1 and J usage is TRBJ2-5, with D uncertain. Germline-derived CDR1 and CDR2 are MNHNS and SASEGT. V lost 2 bases and J lost 3, with 7 bases in between. This CDR3 has 13 amino acids. In DNA form, the CDR3 reads TGTGCCAGCAGTGAACAAGGAGAAGAGACCCAGTACTTC. Amino acids: CASSEQGEETQYF.

The genes are TRBV27 and TRBJ1-6; perhaps TRBD1 as D (6 bases). V lost 5 bases and J 4 bases, leaving 18 bases between the germline ends. The CDR3 is made up of 17 amino acids. Germline V gene lookup returns CDR1 MNHEY and CDR2 SMNVEV (reference sequence). The CDR3 region is CASSPRPLQGYNSPLHF. CDR3 in DNA: TGTGCCAGCAGTCCCAGACCATTACAGGGTTATAATTCACCCCTCCACTTT.

The chain recombines TRBV13 with TRBJ2-6; no clear D gene. With 0 bases removed from V and 0 bases from J, the gap between germline ends came to 6 bases. The germline V gene has CDR1 PRHDT and CDR2 FYEKMQ (reference sequence). This CDR3 is 16 amino acids long. CDR3 residues: CASSLGGSSGANVLTF. DNA of the CDR3: TGTGCCAGCAGCTTAGGAGGAAGCTCTGGGGCCAACGTCCTGACTTTC. The entire variable domain, with the rest obtained from reference TRBV13 and TRBJ2-6, is as follows: AAGVIQSPRHLIKEKRETATLKCYPIPRHDTVYWYQQGPGQDPQFLISFYEKMQSDKGSIPDRFSAQQFSDYHSELNMSSLELGDSALYFCASSLGGSSGANVLTFGAGSRLTVL.

V is TRBV27 and J is TRBJ1-4; D remains unclear. The CDR3 totals 15 residues. V was pared by 6 bases and J by 0 bases, with 11 bases between. Germline CDR1 MNHEY, CDR2 SMNVEV (reference sequence). The CDR3 DNA sequence: TGTGCCAGCAGGGCCCGTCTTACAACTAATGAAAAACTGTTTTTT. Translated: CASRARLTTNEKLFF.

In its sample, this clone is medium-sized. This chain connects TRBV5-6 to TRBJ1-4; no firm D call. Trimming stripped 0 bases from V and 2 bases from J, with 11 bases between. Germline loops: CDR1 SGHDT, CDR2 YYEEEE. The CDR3 covers 16 residues. Here the CDR3 DNA reads TGTGCCAGCAGCTTGGGACCGGGTTCCACTAATGAAAAACTGTTTTTT. Translation gives CASSLGPGSTNEKLFF.

The V gene is TRBV9, the J gene TRBJ2-7; 7 bases are shared with TRBD1. CDR3 length: 14 amino acids. Germline CDR1 reads SGDLS; CDR2 reads YYNGEE. With V trimmed by 0 bases and J by 4 bases, 4 bases remained unmatched. CDR3 coding DNA: TGTGCCAGCAGCGTAGGAGGGGGCGGGTACGAGCAGTACTTC. Translated: CASSVGGGGYEQYF.

V is TRBV29-1 and J is TRBJ1-1; D remains unclear. V was trimmed by 5 bases and J by 8 bases, leaving 12 bases between them. This CDR3 comprises 11 residues. The V gene's germline CDR1 is SQVTM and CDR2 ANQGSEA. The CDR3 sequence is CSVIVRLEAFF. As DNA, the CDR3 is TGCAGCGTTATCGTTAGGCTCGAAGCTTTCTTT. Looking up the rest from reference TRBV29-1 and TRBJ1-1 gives the full variable domain: SAVISQKPSRDICQRGTSLTIQCQVDSQVTMMFWYRQQPGQSLTLIATANQGSEATYESGFVIDKFPISRPNLTFSTLTVSNMSPEDSSIYLCSVIVRLEAFFGQGTRLTVV.